These T cell receptor beta chains were read from a single sample in a study of blood T cell repertoires in COVID-19. Clones were read by immunoSEQ multiplex PCR, and TCRdb kept only the in-frame ones, dropping some. The table has 200,000 to 250,000 clones, 70% to 90% seen once. Sample: PBMCs or T cells enriched from blood (not recorded which). The receptors originated from a man aged 50 to 60 who had been exposed to COVID-19. The CDR3 runs from the conserved cysteine through the conserved F or W. D genes are given only for firm matches. Clone size is not always given. Where it is, it says once, few, many or a class for expanded clones.

abundance: -; d_gene: TRBD1; j_gene: TRBJ1-1; v_gene: TRBV5-1; CDR3aa: CASTFKPGQGANTEAFF; CDR3nt: TGCGCCAGCACCTTCAAACCGGGACAGGGGGCGAACACTGAAGCTTTCTTT
abundance: -; d_gene: -; j_gene: TRBJ1-2; v_gene: TRBV5-5; CDR3aa: CASSPEEYRGYTF; CDR3nt: TGTGCCAGCAGCCCGGAGGAGTATCGAGGCTACACCTTC
abundance: once; d_gene: TRBD1; j_gene: TRBJ2-2; v_gene: TRBV5-1; CDR3aa: CASSPQGASSTGELFF; CDR3nt: TGCGCCAGCAGCCCTCAGGGGGCGAGCAGCACCGGGGAGCTGTTTTTT
abundance: -; d_gene: -; j_gene: TRBJ2-1; v_gene: TRBV12-5; CDR3aa: CASGRGLYEQFF; CDR3nt: TGTGCTAGTGGTCGGGGACTGTATGAGCAGTTCTTC
abundance: -; d_gene: -; j_gene: TRBJ1-1; v_gene: TRBV2; CDR3aa: CASSVETNTEAFF; CDR3nt: TGTGCCAGCAGTGTAGAAACGAACACTGAAGCTTTCTTT
abundance: -; d_gene: TRBD1; j_gene: TRBJ1-1; v_gene: TRBV25-1; CDR3aa: CASSDPGTGDTEAFF; CDR3nt: TGTGCCAGCAGTGACCCCGGGACAGGGGACACTGAAGCTTTCTTT
abundance: -; d_gene: TRBD1; j_gene: TRBJ1-6; v_gene: TRBV4-2; CDR3aa: CASSQEDRDNSPLHF; CDR3nt: TGTGCCAGCAGCCAAGAGGACAGGGATAATTCACCCCTCCACTTT
abundance: -; d_gene: TRBD2; j_gene: TRBJ2-5; v_gene: TRBV28; CDR3aa: CASTRTSAVQETQYF; CDR3nt: TGTGCCAGCACTAGGACTAGCGCCGTTCAAGAGACCCAGTACTTC
abundance: -; d_gene: -; j_gene: TRBJ1-1; v_gene: TRBV10-3; CDR3aa: CAISESQGLNTEAFF; CDR3nt: TGTGCCATCAGTGAGTCGCAGGGGTTAAACACTGAAGCTTTCTTT
abundance: -; d_gene: -; j_gene: TRBJ1-1; v_gene: TRBV6-1; CDR3aa: CASSDQGSGTEAFF; CDR3nt: TGTGCCAGCAGTGACCAGGGGTCTGGGACTGAAGCTTTCTTT
abundance: -; d_gene: -; j_gene: TRBJ1-4; v_gene: TRBV6-5; CDR3aa: CASTEGTTNEKLFF; CDR3nt: TGTGCCAGCACCGAGGGAACAACTAATGAAAAACTGTTTTTT
abundance: -; d_gene: -; j_gene: TRBJ1-4; v_gene: TRBV18; CDR3aa: CASSPAATNEKLFF; CDR3nt: TGTGCCAGCTCACCAGCAGCAACTAATGAAAAACTGTTTTTT
abundance: -; d_gene: TRBD1; j_gene: TRBJ2-3; v_gene: TRBV6-5; CDR3aa: CASRFRQGSTDTQYF; CDR3nt: TGTGCCAGCAGATTCCGACAGGGAAGCACAGATACGCAGTATTTT
abundance: once; d_gene: -; j_gene: TRBJ2-3; v_gene: TRBV3-1/TRBV3-2; CDR3aa: CASSQDRGDTQYF; CDR3nt: TGTGCCAGCAGCCAAGATCGGGGAGATACGCAGTATTTT
abundance: once; d_gene: TRBD1; j_gene: TRBJ1-2; v_gene: TRBV5-1; CDR3aa: CASRQEQGASGYTF; CDR3nt: TGCGCCAGCAGACAAGAACAGGGGGCCTCGGGCTACACCTTC
abundance: -; d_gene: TRBD1; j_gene: TRBJ2-7; v_gene: TRBV13; CDR3aa: CASRGDSNYEQYF; CDR3nt: TGTGCCAGCAGGGGGGACAGCAACTACGAGCAGTACTTC
abundance: -; d_gene: -; j_gene: TRBJ1-1; v_gene: TRBV2; CDR3aa: CASSERGREEGHTEAFF; CDR3nt: TGTGCCAGCAGTGAGAGGGGTCGGGAGGAGGGGCACACTGAAGCTTTCTTT
abundance: -; d_gene: -; j_gene: TRBJ1-2; v_gene: TRBV18; CDR3aa: CASSPIYGYTF; CDR3nt: TGTGCCAGCTCACCTATCTATGGCTACACCTTC
abundance: -; d_gene: TRBD1; j_gene: TRBJ1-2; v_gene: TRBV19; CDR3aa: CASSRGQYYGYTF; CDR3nt: TGTGCCAGTAGCAGGGGGCAGTACTATGGCTACACCTTC
abundance: -; d_gene: TRBD1; j_gene: TRBJ2-7; v_gene: TRBV5-1; CDR3aa: CASSNGGTGVLYEQYF; CDR3nt: TGCGCCAGCAGTAATGGCGGGACAGGGGTCCTTTACGAGCAGTACTTC
abundance: -; d_gene: TRBD1; j_gene: TRBJ2-3; v_gene: TRBV15; CDR3aa: CATSRDRPSTDTQYF; CDR3nt: TGTGCCACCAGCAGGGACAGGCCAAGCACAGATACGCAGTATTTT
abundance: -; d_gene: -; j_gene: TRBJ1-2; v_gene: TRBV2; CDR3aa: CASRRETNYGYTF; CDR3nt: TGTGCCAGCAGGCGCGAAACTAACTATGGCTACACCTTC
abundance: -; d_gene: TRBD2; j_gene: TRBJ2-7; v_gene: TRBV7-9; CDR3aa: CASSSSRGGRRYEQYF; CDR3nt: TGTGCCAGCAGCTCCAGTCGGGGGGGCAGGAGGTACGAGCAGTACTTC
abundance: -; d_gene: -; j_gene: TRBJ1-2; v_gene: TRBV7-6; CDR3aa: CASSPGQGNYGYTF; CDR3nt: TGTGCCAGCAGCCCAGGCCAGGGGAACTATGGCTACACCTTC
abundance: -; d_gene: TRBD1; j_gene: TRBJ1-3; v_gene: TRBV27; CDR3aa: CASSRQAGGFGSGNTIYF; CDR3nt: TGTGCCAGCAGCCGACAGGCAGGGGGGTTTGGATCTGGAAACACCATATATTTT
abundance: -; d_gene: -; j_gene: TRBJ1-6; v_gene: TRBV15; CDR3aa: CATSRGRPGNSPLHF; CDR3nt: TGTGCCACCAGCAGAGGAAGACCGGGGAATTCACCCCTCCACTTT
abundance: -; d_gene: -; j_gene: TRBJ2-1; v_gene: TRBV9; CDR3aa: CASSVTGQAYNEQFF; CDR3nt: TGTGCCAGCAGCGTGACAGGCCAGGCTTACAATGAGCAGTTCTTC
abundance: -; d_gene: TRBD1; j_gene: TRBJ2-2; v_gene: TRBV7-2; CDR3aa: CASSPFGTADTGELFF; CDR3nt: TGTGCCAGCAGCCCATTCGGGACAGCGGACACCGGGGAGCTGTTTTTT
abundance: -; d_gene: TRBD2; j_gene: TRBJ2-5; v_gene: TRBV28; CDR3aa: CASSGAPGLAGFQETQYF; CDR3nt: TGTGCCAGCAGTGGGGCTCCGGGACTAGCGGGGTTCCAAGAGACCCAGTACTTC
abundance: -; d_gene: -; j_gene: TRBJ2-3; v_gene: TRBV5-1; CDR3aa: CASSYSSTSTDTQYF; CDR3nt: TGCGCCAGCAGCTACTCTAGTACGAGCACAGATACGCAGTATTTT
abundance: once; d_gene: -; j_gene: TRBJ2-6; v_gene: TRBV30; CDR3aa: CAWSLGYHSGANVLTF; CDR3nt: TGTGCCTGGTCCCTAGGCTATCACTCTGGGGCCAACGTCCTGACTTTC
abundance: -; d_gene: -; j_gene: TRBJ1-2; v_gene: TRBV6-5; CDR3aa: CASRPTEYNYGYTF; CDR3nt: TGTGCCAGCAGACCAACGGAGTATAACTATGGCTACACCTTC
abundance: -; d_gene: TRBD2; j_gene: TRBJ2-1; v_gene: TRBV6-1; CDR3aa: CASSEWTSGYNEQFF; CDR3nt: TGTGCCAGCAGTGAATGGACTAGCGGGTACAATGAGCAGTTCTTC
abundance: -; d_gene: -; j_gene: TRBJ1-1; v_gene: TRBV29-1; CDR3aa: CSVARSSDTEAFF; CDR3nt: TGCAGCGTTGCAAGGAGTTCGGACACTGAAGCTTTCTTT
abundance: -; d_gene: -; j_gene: TRBJ1-2; v_gene: TRBV7-3; CDR3aa: CASSPSESYGYTF; CDR3nt: TGTGCCAGCAGCCCCAGCGAATCCTATGGCTACACCTTC
abundance: -; d_gene: TRBD1; j_gene: TRBJ1-5; v_gene: TRBV2; CDR3aa: CASSRTVYRGDNQPQHF; CDR3nt: TGTGCCAGCAGTCGAACCGTTTACAGGGGAGATAATCAGCCCCAGCATTTT
abundance: -; d_gene: TRBD1; j_gene: TRBJ2-7; v_gene: TRBV19; CDR3aa: CASSMDRPSGEQYF; CDR3nt: TGTGCCAGTTCCATGGACAGGCCCTCGGGCGAGCAGTACTTC
abundance: -; d_gene: TRBD1; j_gene: TRBJ1-2; v_gene: TRBV28; CDR3aa: CASSSGQDYGYTF; CDR3nt: TGTGCCAGCAGCTCGGGACAGGACTATGGCTACACCTTC
abundance: -; d_gene: -; j_gene: TRBJ1-1; v_gene: TRBV30; CDR3aa: CAWSVGLNTEAFF; CDR3nt: TGTGCCTGGAGCGTGGGGCTGAACACTGAAGCTTTCTTT
abundance: -; d_gene: -; j_gene: TRBJ1-6; v_gene: TRBV12-3/TRBV12-4; CDR3aa: CASRRTDNSPLHF; CDR3nt: TGTGCCAGCAGGCGGACAGATAATTCACCCCTCCACTTT
abundance: -; d_gene: TRBD1; j_gene: TRBJ1-1; v_gene: TRBV29-1; CDR3aa: CSVAQGAYTEAFF; CDR3nt: TGCAGCGTCGCCCAGGGGGCGTACACTGAAGCTTTCTTT
abundance: -; d_gene: -; j_gene: TRBJ1-2; v_gene: TRBV6-5; CDR3aa: CASSPQGGYGYTF; CDR3nt: TGTGCCAGCAGTCCCCAGGGCGGCTATGGCTACACCTTC
abundance: -; d_gene: -; j_gene: TRBJ1-5; v_gene: TRBV18; CDR3aa: CASSPSGYQPQHF; CDR3nt: TGTGCCAGCTCACCGTCGGGGTATCAGCCCCAGCATTTT
abundance: -; d_gene: -; j_gene: TRBJ1-2; v_gene: TRBV9; CDR3aa: CASSPRTGSNYGYTF; CDR3nt: TGTGCCAGCAGCCCACGGACGGGATCTAACTATGGCTACACCTTC
abundance: -; d_gene: -; j_gene: TRBJ1-2; v_gene: TRBV6-5; CDR3aa: CASTVGEGYGYTF; CDR3nt: TGTGCCAGCACCGTCGGAGAGGGCTATGGCTACACCTTC
abundance: -; d_gene: TRBD2; j_gene: TRBJ2-5; v_gene: TRBV3-1/TRBV3-2; CDR3aa: CASSQGGTSGETQYF; CDR3nt: TGTGCCAGCAGCCAAGGCGGGACTAGCGGTGAGACCCAGTACTTC
abundance: once; d_gene: -; j_gene: TRBJ1-4; v_gene: TRBV29-1; CDR3aa: CSCRDLLNEKLFF; CDR3nt: TGCAGCTGCCGGGACTTACTTAATGAAAAACTGTTTTTT
abundance: -; d_gene: -; j_gene: TRBJ1-5; v_gene: TRBV19; CDR3aa: CASSTGRNSNQPQHF; CDR3nt: TGTGCCAGTAGTACAGGGAGGAATAGCAATCAGCCCCAGCATTTT
abundance: -; d_gene: TRBD1; j_gene: TRBJ1-2; v_gene: TRBV10-1; CDR3aa: CASPTTGDGYTF; CDR3nt: TGCGCCAGTCCAACGACAGGGGATGGCTACACCTTC
abundance: -; d_gene: TRBD1; j_gene: TRBJ1-4; v_gene: TRBV25-1; CDR3aa: CASSGTQGTNEKLFF; CDR3nt: TGTGCCAGCAGTGGAACACAGGGGACTAATGAAAAACTGTTTTTT
abundance: -; d_gene: TRBD1; j_gene: TRBJ1-4; v_gene: TRBV24-1; CDR3aa: CATSGNRGTNEKLFF; CDR3nt: TGTGCCACCAGCGGAAACAGGGGCACTAATGAAAAACTGTTTTTT
abundance: -; d_gene: TRBD2; j_gene: TRBJ2-7; v_gene: TRBV7-9; CDR3aa: CASSPLLAGGVSYEQYF; CDR3nt: TGTGCCAGCAGCCCACTACTAGCGGGGGGCGTATCCTACGAGCAGTACTTC